Presented here are 18 T cell receptor beta chains from one specimen sequenced in a study of cytomegalovirus exposure and HLA in healthy donors. Use of 60 Vbeta and 13 Jbeta primers characterized the PCR. Generated by immunoSEQ multiplex PCR, the TCRdb table keeps only in-frame clones and is missing some. The data contain about 190,000 clones, roughly 77% of them singletons. Sequenced sample: PBMCs. Receptors were obtained from a woman aged 45-65 years in good health and CMV-seronegative.

The chain is built from TRBV7-3 and TRBJ2-3; perhaps TRBD2 as D (6 bases). V shed 5 bases and J shed 4 bases, with 19 bases lying between them. The CDR3 sequence is 16 residues long. CDR1 is SGHTA and CDR2 is FQGTGA in the germline V gene. The CDR3 nucleotides are TGTGCCAGCAGCGCTCAACCGACGGGGGACGCAGATACGCAGTATTTT. Translating gives CASSAQPTGDADTQYF.

This clone was seen once. This chain joins TRBV14 and TRBJ1-2; the D is unclear. The CDR3 is 12 amino acids. The V and J ends lost 1 base and 8 bases respectively, with 8 bases between them. The germline gives CDR1 SGHDN, CDR2 FVKESK. This chain's CDR3 is CASSQGLRGYTF. CDR3 nucleotides: TGTGCCAGCAGCCAAGGACTGAGGGGCTACACCTTC.

CDR3 DNA sequence: TGTGCCAGCAGCCGAGGACAGGGGGCTAAGGCCGGGGAGCTGTTTTTT. Translated: CASSRGQGAKAGELFF. The chain uses TRBV5-6 and TRBJ2-2, with TRBD1 matching over 11 bases. The junction had 8 bases not matched to a gene; V was cut back by 4 bases and J by 6 bases. In germline, CDR1 is SGHDT, CDR2 YYEEEE. CDR3 length: 16 amino acids.

The chain uses TRBV4-2 and TRBJ2-3, with D possibly being TRBD2 (7 bases). The CDR3 is 11 residues long. Trimming took 11 bases from V and 4 from J, leaving 10 bases between them. The V gene's germline CDR1 is LGHNA and CDR2 YNFKEQ. Here the CDR3 reads CASGGPDTQYF. DNA of the CDR3: TGTGCCTCCGGGGGGCCAGATACGCAGTATTTT.

The V gene is TRBV4-1, the J gene TRBJ1-3, with 7 positions matching TRBD1. This CDR3 has 15 residues. V lost 1 base to trimming and J lost 3 bases; unmatched junction nucleotides: 3. Germline-derived CDR1 and CDR2 are MGHRA and YSYEKL. CDR3 bases: TGCGCCAGCAGCCAAGGTGGGACAGATGGAAACACCATATATTTT. This translates into CASSQGGTDGNTIYF.

The chain carries TRBV2 and TRBJ1-5, with 9 positions matching TRBD1. The germline CDR1 and CDR2 sequences are SNHLY and FYNNEI. CDR3 size: 15 residues. V shed 6 bases, J shed 6 bases, and the junction held 9 bases outside the gene matches. CDR3 DNA: TGTGCCAGCAGAGAGACAGGGGGATCGGCTCAGCCCCAGCATTTT. Translated, it gives CASRETGGSAQPQHF.

This chain links TRBV27 with TRBJ2-1, with unresolved D. V shed 2 bases and J shed 0 bases, with 8 bases lying between them. CDR3 length: 15 residues. The germline CDR1 and CDR2 sequences are MNHEY and SMNVEV (reference sequence). The CDR3 is CASSLAPLSYNEQFF. CDR3 nucleotides: TGTGCCAGCAGTTTAGCCCCACTCTCCTACAATGAGCAGTTCTTC.

This sequence joins TRBV7-3 and TRBJ2-3, with 15 bases identical to TRBD2. Germline values: CDR1 SGHTA, CDR2 FQGTGA. The CDR3 length is 17 residues. The V and J ends lost 5 bases and 5 bases, in that order; junction bases with no gene match: 8. The CDR3 sequence: CASSPGGTSGRRDTQYF. Written as DNA, the CDR3 is TGTGCCAGCAGCCCGGGGGGGACTAGCGGGAGGAGAGATACGCAGTATTTT.

The chain uses TRBV7-3 and TRBJ1-2, with D tentatively TRBD1 (5 bases). Trimming stripped 4 bases from V and 3 bases from J, with 15 bases between. The CDR3 covers 15 residues. Germline V CDR1 and CDR2: SGHTA, FQGTGA. In DNA form, the CDR3 reads TGTGCCAGCAGCTCCTCAGGGCCTGTGGACTATGGCTACACCTTC. This encodes CASSSSGPVDYGYTF.

The V call is TRBV6-6, the J call TRBJ1-4; 8 bases line up with TRBD1. Trimming took 5 bases from V and 8 from J; bases not matched to a gene: 10. The CDR3 covers 15 residues. From germline, CDR1 is MNHNY and CDR2 SVGAGI (reference sequence). The chain's CDR3 is CASSRDQGAGEKLFF. The CDR3 bases are TGTGCCAGCAGTCGCGACCAGGGGGCGGGGGAAAAACTGTTTTTT.

V is TRBV11-2 and J is TRBJ2-3, with D possibly matching TRBD2 (6 bases). Per germline, CDR1 SGHAT and CDR2 FQNNGV. The CDR3 loop spans 16 amino acids. The V gene lost 5 bases and the J gene lost 6 bases, with 21 bases spanning the gap. CDR3 protein: CASSGSLLANIDTQYF. The CDR3 DNA follows: TGTGCCAGCAGCGGCAGCCTCCTAGCGAACATCGATACGCAGTATTTT.

This chain links TRBV4-3 with TRBJ1-2, with TRBD1 matching over 7 bases. The germline V gene encodes CDR1 LGHNA and CDR2 YSLEER. The V and J ends lost 4 bases and 4 bases, in that order; junction bases with no gene match: 9. The CDR3 length is 15 residues. The CDR3 nucleotides are TGCGCCAGCAGCCCACAACTCGGGACAGTCTATGGCTACACCTTC. It translates to CASSPQLGTVYGYTF.

The chain is built from TRBV6-5 and TRBJ1-1, with a possible D match to TRBD1 (5 bases). Germline loops: CDR1 MNHEY, CDR2 SVGAGI. With 6 bases removed from V and 0 bases from J, the gap between germline ends came to 11 bases. The CDR3 is 14 amino acids. CDR3 amino acids: CASRTQGMNTEAFF. The DNA of the CDR3 is TGTGCCAGCAGAACCCAGGGTATGAACACTGAAGCTTTCTTT.

The chain has TRBV27 and TRBJ1-2; D gene unclear. CDR3 length: 13 amino acids. The V gene lost 3 bases and the J gene lost 2 bases, with 7 bases spanning the gap. Germline loops: CDR1 MNHEY, CDR2 SMNVEV (reference sequence). The chain's CDR3 is CASSFQQNYGYTF. The CDR3 nucleotides read TGTGCCAGCAGTTTTCAACAGAACTATGGCTACACCTTC.

J is TRBJ1-5 and V is TRBV7-9; TRBD1 is a possible D gene (6 bases). The CDR3 contains 12 residues. CDR1 SEHNR and CDR2 FQNEAQ come from the germline V gene (reference sequence). Between the trimmed V and J ends, which lost 7 bases and 2 bases, there was a span of 6 bases. CDR3 sequence: CASTGGNQPQHF. The CDR3 DNA reads TGTGCCAGCACAGGGGGCAATCAGCCCCAGCATTTT.

The chain recombines TRBV6-1 with TRBJ2-2; D may be TRBD2 (6 bases). The CDR3 length is 13 residues. The V gene's germline CDR1 is MNHNS and CDR2 SASEGT. The V end was cut by 4 bases, the J end by 7 bases, with 10 bases between. The CDR3, as DNA: TGTGCCAGCAGTGTGGGGGGAAGCGGGGAGCTGTTTTTT. Translation gives CASSVGGSGELFF.

J is TRBJ2-7 and V is TRBV28, with D unclear. This CDR3 has 12 residues. With 5 bases removed from V and 2 bases from J, the gap between germline ends came to 7 bases. Germline V lookup: CDR1 MDHEN, CDR2 SYDVKM. The CDR3 nucleotides read TGTGCCAGCAGTCCCCACACCTACGAGCAGTACTTC. It codes for CASSPHTYEQYF.

The chain joins TRBV28 to TRBJ1-2; TRBD1 matches 12 bases. Germline CDR1 is MDHEN and CDR2 is SYDVKM. The CDR3 has 17 amino acids. V shed 7 bases and J 7 bases; nucleotides not matched to a gene: 16. CDR3 amino acids: CASTVARRDRGLGGYTF. CDR3 nucleotides: TGTGCCAGCACCGTGGCGCGACGGGACAGGGGGCTGGGTGGCTACACCTTC.